This TCR beta chain was retrieved from a study of T cells after yellow fever vaccination. General study findings and limits: A large majority of primary-vaccination clones showed up again after the booster (approximately 95% CD4, roughly 91% CD8). Although most clonotypes did not, a small share appeared in both CD4 and CD8 compartments. Repertoires obtained by FACS sorting could include abundant clonotypes that entered as contaminants from the bulk population.

MiXCR, run by TCRdb on the 5' RACE reads, gives a single entry per CDR3 protein. Among 500,000 to 550,000 distinct CDR3 sequences listed, about a fifth were seen once. For this clonotype: Its antigen is currently unknown.

The germline gives CDR1 SGHRS, CDR2 YFSETQ. V was clipped by 1 base and J by 3 bases; unmatched bases: 4. This CDR3 comprises 15 residues. The sample in question was PBMCs, obtained roughly 20 days after the first yellow fever vaccination. The chain employs TRBV5-1 and TRBJ2-1; TRBD1 aligns across 7 bases. This TCR derives from a man aged 18 to 29 who received the YFV17D yellow fever vaccine. The CDR3 sequence: CASSLTGDSYNEQFF. CDR3 DNA: TGCGCCAGCAGCTTGACCGGGGACAGCTACAATGAGCAGTTCTTC.